This T cell receptor beta chain was captured in a study of control samples from healthy donors and cancer patients. This CDR3 spans 13 amino acids. The V and J ends lost 6 bases and 7 bases respectively, with 13 bases between them. The germline V gene encodes CDR1 MNHEY and CDR2 SVGAGI. TCRdb keeps only in-frame clones here, not all; method: immunoSEQ multiplex PCR. The table counts roughly 200,000 clones; roughly 2% lies in the top ten. The sequencing input was blood. The chain links TRBV6-5 to TRBJ2-4; D gene unclear. The receptor was isolated from a woman in her 30s in good health. CDR3 residues: CASRGSSTNIQYF. The CDR3 nucleotides read TGTGCCAGCAGGGGCAGCTCGACGAACATTCAGTACTTC.